This TCR beta chain is drawn from a study of shared clonotypes between healthy human individuals. Study summary: Researchers assigned three CD4 naive, three CD4 memory, two CD8 naive and one CD8 memory plate to each donor.

Nashville, Tennessee was home to all donors, each a Caucasian adult. CD4+ cells underwent separation, giving CD45RA+ naive and CD45RA-negative memory subsets. General study findings and limits: Non-shared clonotypes had lower generation probabilities than those shared by all four donors.

With regard to this clone: Its antigen remains unidentified.

Generated by immunoSEQ multiplex PCR, the TCRdb table keeps only in-frame clones and is missing some. Among some 1.4 million clones, roughly 97% were seen once, and the ten largest hold approximately 1.2%. The CDR3 runs to 15 residues. Trimming took 5 bases from V and 2 from J; bases not matched to a gene: 7. CDR1 and CDR2 (germline): SGHNT, YYREEE (reference sequence). The clonotype originates from a man aged 25-45 years in good health. The chain has TRBV5-4 and TRBJ2-5, with TRBD2 matching over 9 bases. The sample comprised naive CD4+ T cells sorted from blood. Subset in this sample: CD45RA+ positively selected. The DNA of the CDR3 is TGTGCCAGCAGTTTTAGCGGGAGTGGGCAAGAGACCCAGTACTTC. Protein sequence: CASSFSGSGQETQYF.